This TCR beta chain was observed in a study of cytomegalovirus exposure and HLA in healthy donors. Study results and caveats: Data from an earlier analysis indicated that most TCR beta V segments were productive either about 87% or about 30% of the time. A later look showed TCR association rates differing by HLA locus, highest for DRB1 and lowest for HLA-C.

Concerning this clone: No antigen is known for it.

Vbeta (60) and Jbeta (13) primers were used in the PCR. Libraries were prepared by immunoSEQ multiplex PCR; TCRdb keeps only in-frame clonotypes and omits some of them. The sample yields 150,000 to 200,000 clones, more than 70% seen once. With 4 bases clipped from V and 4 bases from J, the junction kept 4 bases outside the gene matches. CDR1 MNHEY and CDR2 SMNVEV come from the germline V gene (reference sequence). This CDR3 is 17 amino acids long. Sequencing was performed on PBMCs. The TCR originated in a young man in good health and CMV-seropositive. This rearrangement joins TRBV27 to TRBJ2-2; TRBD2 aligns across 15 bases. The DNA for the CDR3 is TGTGCCAGCAGTTCGGGACTAGCGGGAGGACCCACCGGGGAGCTGTTTTTT. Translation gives CASSSGLAGGPTGELFF.